A single sample is the source of the 28 T cell receptor beta chains below, sequenced in a study of shared clonotypes between healthy human individuals. The data were produced by immunoSEQ multiplex PCR, yet TCRdb's version contains in-frame clones alone and is incomplete. The table lists over 1.5 million clones, approximately 98% of them singletons. Sequences were obtained from naive CD4+ T cells sorted from blood. The subset denotes: CD45RA+ positively selected. The source is a man aged 30 to 45 in good health.

V and J are TRBV14 and TRBJ2-7, with TRBD2 identical over 13 bases. V dropped 0 bases and J dropped 4; count of bases not matched to a gene: 0. The CDR3 is made up of 15 amino acids. Germline V gives CDR1 SGHDN, CDR2 FVKESK. As DNA, the CDR3 is TGTGCCAGCAGCCAAGAGGGACTAGCGGGATACGAGCAGTACTTC. Protein product: CASSQEGLAGYEQYF.

Details on this clone: The same CDR3 also results from other DNA sequences found in this sample. The chain has TRBV5-4 and TRBJ2-7; a weak D match, TRBD2 (5 bases). Germline V gene data show CDR1 as SGHNT and CDR2 as YYREEE (reference sequence). This CDR3 comprises 14 residues. Trimming took off 0 bases at V and 2 bases at J, with 9 bases between the two ends. The CDR3 nucleotides read TGTGCCAGCAGCTTGGCCGCCGGGGCCTACGAGCAGTACTTC. It encodes CASSLAAGAYEQYF.

This chain uses TRBV7-9 with TRBJ1-1; D is unresolved. Trimming removed 2 bases from V and 4 bases from J, with 5 bases in between. In germline, CDR1 is SEHNR, CDR2 FQNEAQ (reference sequence). The CDR3 extends over 12 amino acids. CDR3 nucleotide sequence: TGTGCCAGCAGCTTACGTAGCACTGAAGCTTTCTTT. Translation: CASSLRSTEAFF.

V gene TRBV5-1 combines with J gene TRBJ1-4; a possible D gene is TRBD1 (6 bases). This CDR3 region has 16 residues. The germline V gene has CDR1 SGHRS and CDR2 YFSETQ. The V end lost 4 bases, the J end lost 2 bases, and 15 bases lay between the germline ends. The chain's CDR3 is CASSPVWGATNEKLFF. CDR3 coding DNA: TGCGCCAGCAGCCCCGTTTGGGGGGCCACTAATGAAAAACTGTTTTTT.

This chain joins TRBV9 and TRBJ2-3; 8 bases are a match to TRBD1. V shed 2 bases and J 1 base; nucleotides not matched to a gene: 9. Per the germline V gene, CDR1 is SGDLS and CDR2 is YYNGEE. The CDR3 runs to 17 residues. CDR3 residues: CASSVGHRGDGTDTQYF. The CDR3 DNA follows: TGTGCCAGCAGCGTCGGCCACAGGGGGGATGGCACAGATACGCAGTATTTT.

The chain joins TRBV10-3 to TRBJ2-3; no definite D call. The CDR3 loop spans 14 amino acids. CDR1 ENHRY and CDR2 SYGVKD come from the germline V gene. V was clipped by 3 bases and J by 3 bases, with 10 bases between them. Written as DNA, the CDR3 is TGTGCCATCAGTGACCCAGCCGCTACAGATACGCAGTATTTT. Protein: CAISDPAATDTQYF.

V and J are TRBV28 and TRBJ2-7; D gene uncertain. There are 12 residues in the CDR3. Germline V gives CDR1 MDHEN, CDR2 SYDVKM. V lost 6 bases to trimming and J lost 6 bases, with 12 bases between them. The CDR3 DNA sequence: TGTGCCAGCAGCTTAACTTCAGGCGAGCAGTACTTC. It codes for CASSLTSGEQYF.

The chain combines TRBV6-1 with TRBJ1-4; D not resolved. The length of the CDR3 is 11 residues. V shed 8 bases and J shed 6 bases, with 7 bases lying between them. The germline V gene has CDR1 MNHNS and CDR2 SASEGT. This CDR3 reads CASWGDEKLFF. The CDR3, as DNA: TGTGCCAGCTGGGGAGATGAAAAACTGTTTTTT.

Of note for this clone: Within the sample, other DNA sequences also encode this same CDR3. CDR3 region: CSARGGETQYF. CDR3 sequence (DNA): TGCAGTGCTAGAGGCGGAGAGACCCAGTACTTC. V usage is TRBV20-1 and J usage is TRBJ2-5; D gene unclear. Germline CDR1 DFQATT, CDR2 SNEGSKA (reference sequence). This CDR3 is 11 amino acids long. Trimming removed 1 base at V and 4 bases at J, with 4 bases between.

The chain joins TRBV11-2 to TRBJ2-6; weak D call: TRBD1 (6 bases). Germline lookup yields CDR1 SGHAT and CDR2 FQNNGV. Trimming removed 5 bases at V and 4 bases at J, with 24 bases between. The CDR3 is made up of 19 amino acids. The CDR3 region has the DNA TGTGCCAGCAGCGGTAACCCTCGGGACACAAGTTCGGGGGCCAACGTCCTGACTTTC. Its protein product is CASSGNPRDTSSGANVLTF.

The chain is built from TRBV10-3 and TRBJ1-3, with a tentative D call TRBD1 (5 bases). Germline V gene sequence: CDR1 ENHRY, CDR2 SYGVKD. The V and J ends lost 4 bases and 1 base respectively, with 14 bases between them. The CDR3 length is 16 residues. The CDR3 reads CAISGRQGDSGNTIYF. The CDR3 DNA is TGTGCCATCAGTGGGCGCCAGGGAGATTCTGGAAACACCATATATTTT.

V gene TRBV27 combines with J gene TRBJ2-7, with D possibly being TRBD2 (5 bases). V lost 6 bases and J lost 2, with 11 bases in between. There are 13 residues in the CDR3. CDR1 and CDR2 from the germline V gene are MNHEY and SMNVEV (reference sequence). Here the CDR3 reads CASRLRGTYEQYF. CDR3 nucleotides: TGTGCCAGCAGACTACGGGGAACCTACGAGCAGTACTTC.

This chain links TRBV9 with TRBJ2-7, with 10 bases lining up with TRBD2. This CDR3 has 18 residues. J gave up 0 bases and V 4 bases, and 13 bases lay outside the gene matches. The germline gives CDR1 SGDLS, CDR2 YYNGEE. This CDR3 reads CASSMGLAQVLFSYEQYF. In DNA, the CDR3 is TGTGCCAGCAGCATGGGACTAGCGCAAGTCCTATTCTCCTACGAGCAGTACTTC.

Details on this clone: The sample has other DNA sequences that encode this CDR3 too. In nucleotides, the CDR3 is TGTGCCAGCTCACCGGGGGGCACAGATACGCAGTATTTT. This gives the protein CASSPGGTDTQYF. This chain joins TRBV18 and TRBJ2-3; D could derive from TRBD1 or TRBD2 (5 bases each). CDR1 is KGHSH, CDR2 LQKENI, per germline. The CDR3 spans 13 residues. With 3 bases removed from V and 1 base from J, the gap between germline ends came to 5 bases.

The rearrangement joins TRBV5-1 to TRBJ2-2; D may be TRBD1 (5 bases). This CDR3 comprises 15 residues. CDR1 SGHRS and CDR2 YFSETQ come from the germline V gene. Trimming stripped 7 bases from V and 3 bases from J, with 16 bases between. The CDR3 loop is CASRAQGRDTGELFF. The CDR3, as DNA: TGCGCCAGCCGGGCCCAGGGCCGGGACACCGGGGAGCTGTTTTTT.

The rearrangement uses TRBV2 and TRBJ2-7; D assignment may be TRBD1 or TRBD2 (5 bases each). Deletions cut 6 bases from V and 0 bases from J, with 24 bases between. CDR1 and CDR2 from the germline V gene are SNHLY and FYNNEI. This CDR3 is built from 18 residues. The CDR3 loop reads CASSVRTPPGTDSYEQYF. Written as DNA, the CDR3 is TGTGCCAGCAGCGTAAGAACACCTCCCGGGACCGACTCCTACGAGCAGTACTTC.

This chain connects TRBV11-2 to TRBJ2-1, with 10 bases that match TRBD2. CDR1 is SGHAT and CDR2 is FQNNGV in the germline V gene. The V and J ends lost 5 bases and 13 bases, in that order; junction bases with no gene match: 14. This CDR3 is 15 amino acids long. CDR3 loop: CASSPLTSGRAPQFF. CDR3 nucleotides: TGTGCCAGCAGCCCCTTGACTAGCGGGCGAGCTCCTCAGTTCTTC. Full variable domain (outside the CDR3, taken from reference TRBV11-2 and TRBJ2-1): EAGVAQSPRYKIIEKRQSVAFWCNPISGHATLYWYQQILGQGPKLLIQFQNNGVVDDSQLPKDRFSAERLKGVDSTLKIQPAKLEDSAVYLCASSPLTSGRAPQFFGPGTRLTVL.

The chain is built from TRBV28 and TRBJ1-2, with D unresolved. The germline V gene encodes CDR1 MDHEN and CDR2 SYDVKM. CDR3 length: 12 amino acids. Trimming shortened V by 1 base and J by 4 bases, and 4 bases separated the two germline ends. CDR3 sequence: CASSLYRYGYTF. The CDR3 bases are TGTGCCAGCAGTTTATATCGCTATGGCTACACCTTC.

The V and J genes are TRBV18 and TRBJ1-2, with D possibly TRBD1 on 5 matching bases. Germline-derived CDR1 and CDR2 are KGHSH and LQKENI. Trimming took 0 bases from V and 3 from J, leaving 8 bases between them. The CDR3 totals 14 residues. CDR3 nucleotides: TGTGCCAGCTCACCACCGGGGGTTGACTATGGCTACACCTTC. This gives the protein CASSPPGVDYGYTF.

This clone was observed a single time. The V gene is TRBV28, the J gene TRBJ1-2; no firm D call. V lost 9 bases and J lost 5, with 7 bases in between. Germline V lookup: CDR1 MDHEN, CDR2 SYDVKM. CDR3 length: 10 residues. The CDR3 loop reads CASGPYGYTF. CDR3 in DNA: TGTGCCAGTGGCCCTTATGGCTACACCTTC.

The chain carries TRBV7-9 and TRBJ1-2, with 9 bases that match TRBD1. The CDR3 covers 15 residues. J gave up 4 bases and V 1 base, and 4 bases lay outside the gene matches. Looked up from germline, CDR1 is SEHNR and CDR2 is FQNEAQ (reference sequence). In DNA, the CDR3 is TGTGCCAGCAGCTTAGAGGGACAGGGTTTCTATGGCTACACCTTC. Translated: CASSLEGQGFYGYTF.

The rearrangement uses TRBV9 and TRBJ2-7, with D unresolved. V dropped 0 bases and J dropped 1 base, with 8 bases sitting between them. The CDR3 runs 14 residues. CDR1 SGDLS and CDR2 YYNGEE come from the germline V gene. This CDR3 is CASSVGVGSYEQYF. The CDR3 nucleotides are TGTGCCAGCAGCGTAGGGGTCGGGTCCTACGAGCAGTACTTC.

V and J are TRBV2 and TRBJ1-2; a weak D match, TRBD1 (5 bases). The V gene's germline CDR1 is SNHLY and CDR2 FYNNEI. The length of the CDR3 is 14 residues. V lost 5 bases and J lost 4, with 14 bases in between. Here the CDR3 DNA reads TGTGCCAGCAGTCTCGACAGCCCGGGCTATGGCTACACCTTC. It translates to CASSLDSPGYGYTF.

The chain uses TRBV28 and TRBJ1-1, with D possibly matching TRBD1 (5 bases). Germline-derived CDR1 and CDR2 are MDHEN and SYDVKM. V was trimmed by 2 bases and J by 7 bases, leaving 8 bases between them. This CDR3 has 12 amino acids. CDR3 residues: CASSLTGREAFF. The CDR3 DNA follows: TGTGCCAGCAGTTTAACGGGGCGTGAAGCTTTCTTT.

The V and J genes are TRBV6-1 and TRBJ2-7; D gene uncertain. Deletions cut 5 bases from V and 3 bases from J, with 8 bases between. Germline lookup yields CDR1 MNHNS and CDR2 SASEGT. This CDR3 comprises 12 residues. The CDR3 spells CASSYYGYEQYF. The CDR3 DNA is TGTGCCAGCAGTTATTACGGCTACGAGCAGTACTTC.

The V call is TRBV18, the J call TRBJ2-7; D is unresolved. Looked up from germline, CDR1 is KGHSH and CDR2 is LQKENI. The CDR3 has 16 residues. Deletions cut 1 base from V and 1 base from J, with 14 bases between. Written as DNA, the CDR3 is TGTGCCAGCTCACCACGGGCACAGTACTTATCCTACGAGCAGTACTTC. It codes for CASSPRAQYLSYEQYF.

The chain has TRBV7-6 and TRBJ2-7; D remains unclear. Per the germline V gene, CDR1 is SGHVS and CDR2 is FNYEAQ. V lost 5 bases, J lost 5 bases, and 10 bases lay in between. CDR3 length: 12 amino acids. CDR3: CASSRRAHEQYF. CDR3 sequence (DNA): TGTGCCAGCAGCCGAAGGGCCCACGAGCAGTACTTC.

The chain uses TRBV7-8 and TRBJ2-2; the D gene is possibly TRBD2 (6 bases). The germline V gene has CDR1 SGHVS and CDR2 FQNEAQ. V was shortened by 1 base and J by 3 bases, with 24 bases between the two germline ends. CDR3 length equals 20 residues. CDR3 nucleotide sequence: TGTGCCAGCAGCTTAGTTTTTGGAGGGACTGCTCATAGGGACACCGGGGAGCTGTTTTTT. It translates to CASSLVFGGTAHRDTGELFF.